Below, 13 T cell receptor beta chains from the same sample are listed, as sequenced in a study of CD8+CD57+ T cells in acquired aplastic anemia. Sequencing was done on patients that had shown CD8+CD57+ cell expansion by flow cytometry. Profiling of TCR beta VDJ combinations and CDR3 sequences used genomic DNA as template. Via MiXCR, TCRdb re-called the reads, giving one row per CDR3 protein. The sample has around 150,000 distinct CDR3 sequences; over 55% are singletons. Sequenced sample: sorted CD4+, CD8+, or CD8+CD57+ T cells (not recorded which) from PBMCs. Source of these receptors: a human donor with aplastic anemia.

The gene calls are TRBV7-2 and TRBJ2-1; D gene unclear. CDR3 length: 13 residues. V dropped 2 bases and J dropped 8 bases, with 10 bases sitting between them. The germline gives CDR1 SGHTA, CDR2 FQGNSA. The CDR3 is CASSLNQDDEQFF. In DNA form, the CDR3 reads TGTGCCAGCAGCTTAAACCAAGACGATGAGCAGTTCTTC. Using reference TRBV7-2 and TRBJ2-1 for the parts outside the CDR3, the full variable domain is GAGVSQSPSNKVTEKGKDVELRCDPISGHTALYWYRQSLGQGLEFLIYFQGNSAPDKSGLPSDRFSAERTGGSVSTLTIQRTQQEDSAVYLCASSLNQDDEQFFGPGTRLTVL.

This chain links TRBV7-2 with TRBJ1-1; D perhaps matches TRBD1 (5 bases). CDR1 is SGHTA, CDR2 FQGNSA, per germline. This CDR3 is built from 14 residues. V gave up 5 bases and J gave up 4 bases, with 14 bases separating them. The CDR3 DNA is TGTGCCAGCAGCATGCCGGGACGTTCCACTGAAGCTTTCTTT. It specifies CASSMPGRSTEAFF. Supplemented by reference TRBV7-2 and TRBJ1-1, the full variable domain reads GAGVSQSPSNKVTEKGKDVELRCDPISGHTALYWYRQSLGQGLEFLIYFQGNSAPDKSGLPSDRFSAERTGGSVSTLTIQRTQQEDSAVYLCASSMPGRSTEAFFGQGTRLTVV.

The chain has TRBV5-4 and TRBJ2-7; 10 bases are a match to TRBD1. V was pared by 3 bases and J by 7 bases, with 10 bases of the junction left unmatched. The CDR3 sequence is 15 residues long. Germline lookup yields CDR1 SGHNT and CDR2 YYREEE (reference sequence). The CDR3 bases are TGTGCCAGCAGCTCCGGGAGGGGGACAGGGGATGAGCAGTACTTC. This encodes CASSSGRGTGDEQYF. Full variable domain (remainder filled in from reference TRBV5-4 and TRBJ2-7): ETGVTQSPTHLIKTRGQQVTLRCSSQSGHNTVSWYQQALGQGPQFIFQYYREEENGRGNFPPRFSGLQFPNYSSELNVNALELDDSALYLCASSSGRGTGDEQYFGPGTRLTVT.

J is TRBJ2-7 and V is TRBV11-2; no clear D gene. V lost 3 bases, J lost 0 bases, and 6 bases lay in between. The length of the CDR3 is 13 residues. The germline gives CDR1 SGHAT, CDR2 FQNNGV. Written as DNA, the CDR3 is TGTGCCAGCAGCTTGTGGAGCTCCTACGAGCAGTACTTC. This codes for CASSLWSSYEQYF.

The table lists this clonotype with a count of one. The junction differs from germline at one of its ends, possibly a read error. The chain recombines TRBV6-4 with TRBJ1-1, with 8 bases lining up with TRBD1. The CDR3 contains 12 residues. CDR1 is MRHNA, CDR2 SNTAGT, per germline. This chain's CDR3 is CASSYSGTGAFF. Written as DNA, the CDR3 is TGTGCCAGCAGTTACTCGGGGACAGGAGCTTTCTTT.

Remarks on this clonotype: Mismatch with germline at one junction end may stem from a read error. The genes are TRBV19 and TRBJ1-1; tentative D call: TRBD1 (5 bases). The V gene's germline CDR1 is LNHDA and CDR2 SQIVND (reference sequence). The CDR3 extends over 16 amino acids. The CDR3 loop reads CASSISMGGVNTEASF. The CDR3 nucleotides are TGTGCCAGTAGTATAAGTATGGGGGGAGTGAACACTGAAGCTTCCTTT.

To note about this clonotype: The conserved final phenylalanine or tryptophan is absent from the CDR3, which likely points to a read error. The chain couples TRBV19 to TRBJ2-7; the match to TRBD2 covers 10 bases. V was pared by 4 bases and J by 2 bases, with 5 bases of the junction left unmatched. The V gene's germline CDR1 is LNHDA and CDR2 SQIVND (reference sequence). The CDR3 runs 15 residues. This CDR3 is CASSSLAGVPYEQYS. CDR3 sequence (DNA): TGTGCCAGTAGTAGTCTAGCGGGAGTCCCCTACGAGCAGTACTCC.

The chain is built from TRBV20-1 and TRBJ2-3; D not certain. Trimming pared 1 base from V and 2 bases from J, leaving 13 bases between. CDR1 and CDR2 from the germline V gene are DFQATT and SNEGSKA (reference sequence). The CDR3 runs 15 residues. CDR3 bases: TGCAGTGCTAGAGTTGCCGCCCAAATCACAGATACGCAGTATTTT. This codes for CSARVAAQITDTQYF.

The gene calls are TRBV6-6 and TRBJ2-7, with 8 bases fitting TRBD2. Germline values: CDR1 MNHNY, CDR2 SVGAGI (reference sequence). This CDR3 region has 16 residues. V was clipped by 0 bases and J by 7 bases; unmatched bases: 11. CDR3 region: CASSYSNAGLGGEQYF. CDR3 sequence (DNA): TGTGCCAGCAGTTACTCGAACGCGGGACTAGGAGGGGAGCAGTACTTC.

V gene TRBV20-1 combines with J gene TRBJ1-1; D remains unclear. The length of the CDR3 is 11 residues. From germline, CDR1 is DFQATT and CDR2 SNEGSKA (reference sequence). Trimming removed 0 bases at V and 5 bases at J, with 4 bases between. For the CDR3, the DNA is TGCAGTGCTAGAGATGGTACTGAAGCTTTCTTT. Its translation: CSARDGTEAFF.

The rearrangement uses TRBV20-1 and TRBJ2-7; D remains unclear. This CDR3 region has 14 residues. The germline V gene has CDR1 DFQATT and CDR2 SNEGSKA (reference sequence). Trimming shortened V by 0 bases and J by 0 bases, and 9 bases separated the two germline ends. This CDR3 reads CSARDRYSSYEQYF. The CDR3 bases are TGCAGTGCTAGAGACAGGTACAGCTCCTACGAGCAGTACTTC.

This clonotype was found many times. The chain uses TRBV24-1 and TRBJ2-2; weak D call: TRBD2 (5 bases). Germline V lookup: CDR1 KGHDR, CDR2 SFDVKD. CDR3 length equals 16 residues. Trimming stripped 5 bases from V and 7 bases from J, with 19 bases between. DNA of the CDR3: TGTGCCACCAGTGCGGGCCTGGGAGAGGGAATCGGGGAGCTGTTTTTT. It specifies CATSAGLGEGIGELFF.

V usage is TRBV6-1 and J usage is TRBJ2-7; D gene ambiguous. The CDR3 has 14 residues. V gave up 8 bases and J gave up 4 bases, with 18 bases separating them. The V gene's germline CDR1 is MNHNS and CDR2 SASEGT. The DNA of the CDR3 is TGTGCCAGCGCTAGTCTCGGCAGACAATACGAGCAGTACTTC. Translating it yields CASASLGRQYEQYF.